The rows below give T cell receptor beta chains drawn from one sample of a study of cytomegalovirus exposure and HLA in healthy donors. Here immunoSEQ multiplex PCR was the method, and the copy in TCRdb shows in-frame clones only, minus some. This sample has fewer than 200,000 clones, with roughly 85% found just once. The sequenced material came from PBMCs. The receptors derive from a woman between 50 and 59 years old in good health and CMV-seropositive. Each CDR3 is given with its conserved first and last residue. D genes are given only for firm matches. Clone sizes are given selectively: once, few, many, or a class where the clone is expanded.

d_gene	v_gene	abundance	j_gene	CDR3nt	CDR3aa
-	TRBV14	-	TRBJ2-5	TGTGCCAGCAGCCCTTTCCAAGAGACCCAGTACTTC	CASSPFQETQYF
TRBD1	TRBV6-5	-	TRBJ2-1	TGTGCCAGCGGACAGGGGGGTCCCTACAATGAGCAGTTCTTC	CASGQGGPYNEQFF
-	TRBV7-9	-	TRBJ1-2	TGTGCCAGCATCCCGGGACAAGCCCCGGGCTATGGCTACACCTTC	CASIPGQAPGYGYTF
-	TRBV6-4	-	TRBJ2-2	TGTGCCAGCAGTCCCGGGAGTCCGGGCACCGGGGAGCTGTTTTTT	CASSPGSPGTGELFF
-	TRBV5-1	-	TRBJ2-5	TGCGCCAGCAGCTTGGAACAGGGCGGGGAGACCCAGTACTTC	CASSLEQGGETQYF
-	TRBV7-2	-	TRBJ2-6	TGTGCCAGCAGCTACAGGGGAGGAGGCACTGGGGCCAACGTCCTGACTTTC	CASSYRGGGTGANVLTF
TRBD2	TRBV2	-	TRBJ2-5	TGTGCCAGCAGTGAACTTACTAGCGAGTTAGAGACCCAGTACTTC	CASSELTSELETQYF
-	TRBV5-1	-	TRBJ1-2	TGCGCCAGCAGCTTGGATCAGGGGCTCGGAGGTGGCTACACCTTC	CASSLDQGLGGGYTF
-	TRBV2	-	TRBJ1-5	TGTGCCTCGGGGGTTAGCAATCAGCCCCAGCATTTT	CASGVSNQPQHF
-	TRBV6-5	-	TRBJ2-3	TGTGCCAGCGGGGACTCCACAGATACGCAGTATTTT	CASGDSTDTQYF
TRBD1	TRBV2	-	TRBJ1-1	TGTGCCAGCACTGGGATTACAGGGGGGACTGAAGCTTTCTTT	CASTGITGGTEAFF
-	TRBV9	-	TRBJ2-1	TGTGCCAGCAGCGCCCTAATCTCCTCCTACAATGAGCAGTTCTTC	CASSALISSYNEQFF
-	TRBV28	-	TRBJ2-5	TGTGCCAGCAGACTGGGCGGGGTAACTCAAGAGACCCAGTACTTC	CASRLGGVTQETQYF
TRBD1	TRBV5-1	-	TRBJ1-4	TGCGCCAGCAGCTTGCGACAGGGGAGGGAAAAACTGTTTTTT	CASSLRQGREKLFF
TRBD2	TRBV29-1	-	TRBJ2-3	TGCAGCGTTGGACTAGCAGCAGATACGCAGTATTTT	CSVGLAADTQYF
-	TRBV5-5	-	TRBJ2-7	TGTGCCAGCAGCTCAAAGAGTGGCTCCTACGAGCAGTACTTC	CASSSKSGSYEQYF
TRBD1	TRBV6-6	-	TRBJ2-3	TGTGCCAGCAGTTACTCGGGACAGGGCTTCACAGATACGCAGTATTTT	CASSYSGQGFTDTQYF
TRBD1	TRBV5-5	-	TRBJ2-7	TGTGCCAGCACCTATGGGATAGGACAGGGGGCCGGGCAGTACTTC	CASTYGIGQGAGQYF
TRBD1	TRBV2	-	TRBJ1-5	TGTGCCAGCAGACCGACAGGGTACAATCAGCCCCAGCATTTT	CASRPTGYNQPQHF
-	TRBV7-9	-	TRBJ2-2	TGTGCCAGCAGCTTCCGAGGGGGGGACACCGGGGAGCTGTTTTTT	CASSFRGGDTGELFF
TRBD2	TRBV7-2	-	TRBJ2-7	TGTGCCAGCAGCCCGGTAGCGGGAGTCTACGAGCAGTACTTC	CASSPVAGVYEQYF
-	TRBV7-8	once	TRBJ1-1	TGTGCCAGCAGCTTACGAGGATCTAGGCAAATGAACACTGAAGCTTTCTTT	CASSLRGSRQMNTEAFF
-	TRBV2	-	TRBJ1-1	TGTGCCAGCAGTGAATGGGGGGACGGGACTGAAGCTTTCTTT	CASSEWGDGTEAFF
TRBD2	TRBV9	once	TRBJ2-5	TGTGCCAGCAGCCACGGCGGGAGGGTTCGAGAGACCCAGTACTTC	CASSHGGRVRETQYF
TRBD2	TRBV27	-	TRBJ2-7	TGTGCCAGCAGTTCCCGGTGGGAGGGTAGGCGCGAGCAGTACTTC	CASSSRWEGRREQYF
TRBD2	TRBV10-3	once	TRBJ2-5	TGTGCCATCAGTGAACTAGCGGGAGCGGAGACCCAGTACTTC	CAISELAGAETQYF
TRBD1	TRBV6-5	-	TRBJ2-5	TGTGCCAGCAGTTACTCGTACAGGGGTCGAGAGACCCAGTACTTC	CASSYSYRGRETQYF
-	TRBV6-5	-	TRBJ2-3	TGTGCCAGCAGCTTGGGGAACAGGGGCACAGATACGCAGTATTTT	CASSLGNRGTDTQYF
-	TRBV7-2	-	TRBJ1-6	TGTGCCAGCAGCCCCGCGATTAATTCACCCCTCCACTTT	CASSPAINSPLHF
TRBD2	TRBV29-1	once	TRBJ2-7	TGCAGTGTTCCCTCTATAGATAGCGGGAGCTCCTACGAGCAGTACTTC	CSVPSIDSGSSYEQYF
-	TRBV4-1	-	TRBJ1-5	TGCGCCAGCAGCCAATTCGCACAGGTGAATCAGCCCCAGCATTTT	CASSQFAQVNQPQHF
-	TRBV7-8	-	TRBJ2-7	TGTGCCAGCAGCTCCGCGGGACGGCCTTACGAGCAGTACTTC	CASSSAGRPYEQYF
TRBD1	TRBV7-2	few	TRBJ1-1	TGTGCCAGCAGCTTTCGGACAGGGAACACTGAAGCTTTCTTT	CASSFRTGNTEAFF
-	TRBV10-2	-	TRBJ2-4	TGCGCCACCCAGGGTTCGGCCAAAAACATTCAGTACTTC	CATQGSAKNIQYF
TRBD1	TRBV29-1	many	TRBJ2-4	TGCAGCGCCGATACACAGGGGAACATTCAGTACTTC	CSADTQGNIQYF
TRBD2	TRBV11-2	-	TRBJ2-7	TGTGCCAGCAGCTTAATAGGGAGGGCCCACGAGCAGTACTTC	CASSLIGRAHEQYF
TRBD2	TRBV7-9	few	TRBJ2-3	TGTGCCAGCAGCTTAGGGTCTAGCGGGGCCACAGATACGCAGTATTTT	CASSLGSSGATDTQYF
TRBD2	TRBV9	-	TRBJ2-1	TGTGCCAGCACCGATCCCCTAGCGGACAATGAGCAGTTCTTC	CASTDPLADNEQFF
TRBD1	TRBV19	-	TRBJ1-1	TGTGCCAGTAATCCAATCCGACAGGGGGCTTACACTGAAGCTTTCTTT	CASNPIRQGAYTEAFF
-	TRBV9	-	TRBJ2-7	TGTGCCAGCAGCGTAGCAGGGGCGAGCTCCTACGAGCAGTACTTC	CASSVAGASSYEQYF
TRBD2	TRBV2	-	TRBJ2-1	TGTGCCAGCAAGGCAGCGGGAGGGTACCTTGGGTCCTACAATGAGCAGTTCTTC	CASKAAGGYLGSYNEQFF
-	TRBV2	-	TRBJ2-7	TGTGCCAGCAGTGGGACACCCGAAAATGGCGTTTGGCAGTACTTC	CASSGTPENGVWQYF
-	TRBV2	-	TRBJ2-7	TGTGCCAGCAGTCCATCGGACTGGACGAAGGAGCAGTACTTC	CASSPSDWTKEQYF
-	TRBV28	-	TRBJ1-1	TGTGCCAGCAGTTTATCACATCCCCAGAACACTGAAGCTTTCTTT	CASSLSHPQNTEAFF
-	TRBV6-4	-	TRBJ1-2	TGTGCCAGCAGTGACTCCGGTTATGGCTACACCTTC	CASSDSGYGYTF
-	TRBV2	-	TRBJ1-6	TGTGCCAGCATGTCACAGCACTCCTATAATTCACCCCTCCACTTT	CASMSQHSYNSPLHF
-	TRBV5-5	-	TRBJ1-5	TGTGCCAGCAGCCTCGGGGCAGGGGACAATCAGCCCCAGCATTTT	CASSLGAGDNQPQHF
-	TRBV7-9	few	TRBJ2-3	TGTGCCAGCAGCTCTTATCCAGGGACAGATACGCAGTATTTT	CASSSYPGTDTQYF
TRBD1	TRBV28	once	TRBJ2-7	TGTGCCACCTCGACAGGGGCGTCCTACGAGCAGTACTTC	CATSTGASYEQYF
TRBD1	TRBV18	-	TRBJ1-4	TGTGCCAGCTCACCACCGAACAGGGGTAATGAAAAACTGTTTTTT	CASSPPNRGNEKLFF
-	TRBV7-6	-	TRBJ1-1	TGTGCCAGCAGCACTAAACAAGTACCGAACACTGAAGCTTTCTTT	CASSTKQVPNTEAFF